This T cell receptor (beta chain) derives from a study of cytomegalovirus exposure and HLA in healthy donors. In regard to this clone: This CDR3 is also generated by other DNA sequences in the sample.

Profiling relied on immunoSEQ multiplex PCR, and the TCRdb table lists in-frame clones only, not all of them. This table holds more than 120,000 clones, 87% found once. The germline CDR1 and CDR2 sequences are SGHRS and YFSETQ. Trimming removed 1 base at V and 1 base at J, with 8 bases between. This CDR3 is 14 amino acids long. Sequenced input: PBMCs. The genes are TRBV5-1 and TRBJ2-5; D is uncertain. The origin of this receptor is a man younger than 35 in good health and CMV-seropositive. The CDR3 nucleotides are TGCGCCAGCAGCTTGACGGCAGGCCAAGAGACCCAGTACTTC. Amino acids: CASSLTAGQETQYF.